This TCR beta chain was retrieved from a study of T-cell reconstitution after alpha-beta-depleted transplantation in children. Study-wide points: Most T-cell counts and diversity one year after the transplant came from T cells that were newly produced. Reportedly, roughly two months post-transplant, alpha-beta T cells arose from several hundred expanded graft clones. It was surviving recipient T cells and thymic progenitors that gave some patients high TCRbeta diversity at day 60.

Unique molecular identifiers were built into the TCRbeta library. TCRdb reanalysed the PCR reads using MiXCR and keeps one entry per CDR3 protein. The sample has approximately 500,000 distinct CDR3 sequences; about 10% are singletons. To note about this clonotype: The antigen remains undetermined.

The germline gives CDR1 MNHNY, CDR2 SVGAGI (reference sequence). The V and J ends lost 8 bases and 7 bases respectively, with 9 bases between them. The CDR3 totals 10 residues. The chain has TRBV6-6 and TRBJ2-7; D call uncertain. The origin of this receptor is a child aged 2-9 years with inherited bone marrow failure, due to receive a stem cell transplant. The sample here was PBMCs, taken before TCRalphabeta/CD19-depleted stem cell transplant. CDR3: CASGRMEQYF. CDR3 bases: TGTGCCAGCGGTCGGATGGAGCAGTACTTC.